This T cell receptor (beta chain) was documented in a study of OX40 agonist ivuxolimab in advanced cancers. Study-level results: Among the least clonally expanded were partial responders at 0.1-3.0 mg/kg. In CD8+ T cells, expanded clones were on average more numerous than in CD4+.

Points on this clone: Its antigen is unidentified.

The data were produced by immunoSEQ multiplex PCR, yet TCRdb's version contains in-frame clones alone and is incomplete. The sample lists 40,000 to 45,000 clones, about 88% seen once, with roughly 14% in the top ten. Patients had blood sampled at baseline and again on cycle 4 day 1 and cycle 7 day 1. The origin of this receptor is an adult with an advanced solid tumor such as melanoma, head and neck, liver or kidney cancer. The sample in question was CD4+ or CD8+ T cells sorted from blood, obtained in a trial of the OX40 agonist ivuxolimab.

The CDR3 DNA sequence: TGTGCCAGCAGCTTAATATCCTTTAGCGGCGGGGAGCTGTTTTTT. Protein product: CASSLISFSGGELFF. The chain uses TRBV7-9 and TRBJ2-2, with a tentative D call TRBD2 (6 bases). The germline gives CDR1 SEHNR, CDR2 FQNEAQ (reference sequence). The CDR3 spans 15 residues. The V end was cut by 2 bases, the J end by 7 bases, with 14 bases between.